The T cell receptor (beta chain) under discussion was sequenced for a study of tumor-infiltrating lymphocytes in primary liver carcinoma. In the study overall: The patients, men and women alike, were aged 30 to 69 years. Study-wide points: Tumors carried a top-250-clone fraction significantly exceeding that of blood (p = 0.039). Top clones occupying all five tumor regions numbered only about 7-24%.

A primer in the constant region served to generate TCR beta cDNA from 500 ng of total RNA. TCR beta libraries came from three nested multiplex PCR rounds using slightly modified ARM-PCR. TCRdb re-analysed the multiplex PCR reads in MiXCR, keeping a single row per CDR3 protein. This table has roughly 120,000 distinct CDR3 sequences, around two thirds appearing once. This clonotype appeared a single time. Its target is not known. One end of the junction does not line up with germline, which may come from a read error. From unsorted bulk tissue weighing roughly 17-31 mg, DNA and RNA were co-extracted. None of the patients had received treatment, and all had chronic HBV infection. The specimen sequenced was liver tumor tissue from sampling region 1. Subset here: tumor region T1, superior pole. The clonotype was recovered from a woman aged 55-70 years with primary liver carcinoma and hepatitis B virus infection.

The CDR3 is CTSSLAPPGVTRGYEQYF. CDR3 DNA: TGTACCAGCAGCTTAGCCCCCCCTGGAGTGACTCGAGGGTACGAGCAGTACTTC. The V call is TRBV11-2, the J call TRBJ2-7; perhaps TRBD2 as D (5 bases). There are 18 residues in the CDR3. Germline V gene sequence: CDR1 SGHAT, CDR2 FQNNGV.